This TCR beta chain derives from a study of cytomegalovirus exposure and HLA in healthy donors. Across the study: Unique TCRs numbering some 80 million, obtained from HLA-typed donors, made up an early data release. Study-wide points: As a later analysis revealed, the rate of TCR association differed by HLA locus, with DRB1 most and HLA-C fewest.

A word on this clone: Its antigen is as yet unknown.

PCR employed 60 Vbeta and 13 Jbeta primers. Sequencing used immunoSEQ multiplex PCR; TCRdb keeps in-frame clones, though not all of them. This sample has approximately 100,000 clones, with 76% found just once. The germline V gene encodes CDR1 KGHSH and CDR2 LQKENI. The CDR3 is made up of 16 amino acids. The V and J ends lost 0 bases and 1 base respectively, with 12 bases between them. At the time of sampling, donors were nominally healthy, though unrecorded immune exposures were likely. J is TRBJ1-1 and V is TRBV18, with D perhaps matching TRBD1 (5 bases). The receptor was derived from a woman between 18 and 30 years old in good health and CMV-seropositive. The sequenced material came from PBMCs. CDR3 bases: TGTGCCAGCTCACCACCGTTGGGGGAGGGGAACACTGAAGCTTTCTTT. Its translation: CASSPPLGEGNTEAFF.